The 23 T cell receptor beta chains below come from one sample, sequenced in a study of T cells in Graves' hyperthyroidism and ophthalmopathy. The TCR beta CDR3 regions underwent amplification using RNA transcripts as the source. TCR CDR3 regions were first amplified by RT-PCR with HTBI primers. One entry per CDR3 protein, called by TCRdb with MiXCR from the multiplex PCR reads. The data hold 380,000 or so distinct CDR3 sequences, with about 18% observed a single time. The sequencing input was blood. Receptors originate from a woman younger than 30 with Graves' hyperthyroidism.

The chain carries TRBV12-3 or TRBV12-4 and TRBJ1-3, with a weak D call TRBD1 (5 bases). This CDR3 has 13 amino acids. V was shortened by 7 bases and J by 1 base, with 8 bases between the two germline ends. CDR3 loop: CASKRGSGNTIYF. CDR3 DNA: TGTGCCAGCAAAAGGGGATCTGGAAACACCATATATTTT.

The table lists this clonotype with many counts. This chain links TRBV6-1 with TRBJ1-2; unclear D gene. Germline lookup yields CDR1 MNHNS and CDR2 SASEGT. Trimming removed 1 base at V and 11 bases at J, with 8 bases between. CDR3 size: 11 residues. CDR3 coding DNA: TGTGCCAGCAGTGAAGGGGATACTTACACCTTC. It yields the protein CASSEGDTYTF.

This clonotype was seen at least ten times. The chain recombines TRBV20-1 with TRBJ1-1; the D gene is possibly TRBD1 (6 bases). This CDR3 has 14 amino acids. V dropped 6 bases and J dropped 6 bases, with 20 bases sitting between them. Looked up from germline, CDR1 is DFQATT and CDR2 is SNEGSKA (reference sequence). CDR3 bases: TGCAGTGCAGGGGGAGTAGGGGAAGGCGCTGAAGCTTTCTTT. It encodes CSAGGVGEGAEAFF.

This clonotype showed up many times. This chain joins TRBV9 and TRBJ1-2; D not resolved. CDR3 length: 14 residues. The V end lost 0 bases, the J end lost 4 bases, and 10 bases lay between the germline ends. Per germline, CDR1 SGDLS and CDR2 YYNGEE. The CDR3 DNA is TGTGCCAGCAGCGTAGAAGCGACACCCTATGGCTACACCTTC. Translated: CASSVEATPYGYTF. Full variable domain (rest looked up from reference TRBV9 and TRBJ1-2): DSGVTQTPKHLITATGQRVTLRCSPRSGDLSVYWYQQSLDQGLQFLIQYYNGEERAKGNILERFSAQQFPDLHSELNLSSLELGDSALYFCASSVEATPYGYTFGSGTRLTVV.

In its sample, this clonotype was seen many times. This chain connects TRBV18 to TRBJ1-1, with 8 bases identical to TRBD1. Germline CDR1 and CDR2: KGHSH and LQKENI. Unmatched junction bases numbered 4, after V lost 4 bases and J lost 0 bases. This CDR3 region has 15 residues. The CDR3 bases are TGTGCCAGCTCACGGACAGGGAGTATGAACACTGAAGCTTTCTTT. As protein: CASSRTGSMNTEAFF.

This clonotype was seen at least ten times. The V gene is TRBV28, the J gene TRBJ2-7, with 8 bases fitting TRBD1. The CDR3 covers 15 residues. The V and J ends lost 6 bases and 5 bases, in that order; junction bases with no gene match: 12. CDR1 is MDHEN and CDR2 is SYDVKM in the germline V gene. In nucleotides, the CDR3 is TGTGCCAGCAGCTCCGACAGGGGAAGGAACAACGAGCAGTACTTC. This encodes CASSSDRGRNNEQYF.

This clonotype was found many times. V gene TRBV5-5 combines with J gene TRBJ1-5; TRBD1 agrees at 9 bases. Per the germline V gene, CDR1 is SGHKS and CDR2 is YYEKEE (reference sequence). This CDR3 spans 16 amino acids. V was clipped by 5 bases and J by 4 bases; unmatched bases: 10. As DNA, the CDR3 is TGTGCCAGCAGACAGCGGAACAGGGGGCTAAATCAGCCCCAGCATTTT. Protein product: CASRQRNRGLNQPQHF. Using reference TRBV5-5 and TRBJ1-5 for the parts outside the CDR3, the full variable domain is DAGVTQSPTHLIKTRGQQVTLRCSPISGHKSVSWYQQVLGQGPQFIFQYYEKEERGRGNFPDRFSARQFPNYSSELNVNALLLGDSALYLCASRQRNRGLNQPQHFGDGTRLSIL.

The chain links TRBV6-1 to TRBJ1-1, with D possibly matching TRBD1 (5 bases). Deletions cut 5 bases from V and 1 base from J, with 17 bases between. The CDR3 spans 16 residues. The germline CDR1 and CDR2 sequences are MNHNS and SASEGT. The CDR3 region has the DNA TGTGCCAGCAGTCCCTCTGGAGGGGTGACGAACACTGAAGCTTTCTTT. This encodes CASSPSGGVTNTEAFF.

The rearrangement links TRBV20-1 to TRBJ1-1; D is possibly TRBD1 (5 bases). Germline CDR1 reads DFQATT; CDR2 reads SNEGSKA (reference sequence). Deletions cut 5 bases from V and 5 bases from J, with 12 bases between. CDR3 length: 12 amino acids. Written as DNA, the CDR3 is TGCAGTGCTGGCGACAGCCATACTGAAGCTTTCTTT. This codes for CSAGDSHTEAFF.

There are many counts of this clonotype. This sequence may be a read error, since a much larger clone differs from it by one base. The V gene is TRBV12-3 or TRBV12-4, the J gene TRBJ2-2; the D gene could be TRBD1 or TRBD2 (5 bases each). The CDR3 runs 13 residues. The DNA for the CDR3 is TGTGCCAGCAGGGGACCGAACGCCGGGGAGCTGTTTTTT. This translates into CASRGPNAGELFF.

This clonotype came up a few times. The chain employs TRBV5-1 and TRBJ2-1, with 8 bases matching TRBD2. Germline CDR1 reads SGHRS; CDR2 reads YFSETQ. V lost 4 bases, J lost 9 bases, and 12 bases stayed unmatched. This CDR3 comprises 15 residues. CDR3 loop: CASSENPPTSVEQFF. The DNA of the CDR3 is TGCGCCAGCAGCGAAAACCCCCCGACTAGCGTTGAGCAGTTCTTC.

The V gene is TRBV7-2, the J gene TRBJ1-2; 7 nucleotides align to TRBD1. CDR1 and CDR2 from the germline V gene are SGHTA and FQGNSA. The trim removed 2 bases at V and 4 bases at J, leaving 4 bases unmatched. The CDR3 is 14 amino acids. CDR3 sequence reads: CASSLPDRSYGYTF. The CDR3 coding sequence is TGTGCCAGCAGCTTACCGGACAGGAGCTATGGCTACACCTTC.

This chain joins TRBV6-2 or TRBV6-3 and TRBJ2-7; D is undetermined. This CDR3 has 11 residues. V lost 7 bases and J lost 2, with 6 bases in between. CDR1 and CDR2 (germline): MNHEY, SVGEGT. The CDR3 DNA sequence: TGTGCCAGCATCAGTGCCTACGAGCAGTACTTC. This codes for CASISAYEQYF.

Many counts were recorded for this clonotype. V gene TRBV20-1 combines with J gene TRBJ2-5; 8 bases fit TRBD2. CDR1 is DFQATT, CDR2 SNEGSKA, per germline (reference sequence). With V trimmed by 5 bases and J by 4 bases, 12 bases remained unmatched. The CDR3 totals 15 residues. CDR3 loop: CSADPLVAGRETQYF. DNA for the CDR3: TGCAGTGCTGACCCCCTTGTAGCGGGGCGAGAGACCCAGTACTTC.

This clonotype was seen many times. CDR3 in amino acids: CASRGQGVHTGYTF. The CDR3 nucleotides read TGTGCCAGCAGAGGACAGGGGGTTCACACTGGCTACACCTTC. V is TRBV6-4 and J is TRBJ1-2; 10 positions match TRBD1. The CDR3 covers 14 residues. Losses at the gene ends were 6 bases for V and 7 bases for J; bases not matched to a gene: 8. CDR1 is MRHNA, CDR2 SNTAGT, per germline.

This sequence joins TRBV6-5 and TRBJ1-1; no clear D. The germline V gene has CDR1 MNHEY and CDR2 SVGAGI. V was shortened by 0 bases and J by 4 bases, with 12 bases between the two germline ends. The CDR3 runs 15 residues. The CDR3 reads CASSYSDPAGTEAFF. The DNA for the CDR3 is TGTGCCAGCAGTTACTCCGACCCGGCGGGCACTGAAGCTTTCTTT.

The sample holds a few counts of this clonotype. As DNA, the CDR3 is TGTGCCAGCAGCTTGGGGCTGACAGGGGAGTACTTC. It translates to CASSLGLTGEYF. V gene TRBV5-6 combines with J gene TRBJ2-7; 8 bases are a match to TRBD1. Germline CDR1 reads SGHDT; CDR2 reads YYEEEE. This CDR3 region has 12 residues. The V segment lost 0 bases and the J segment 11 bases; nucleotides outside the gene matches: 4.

With regard to this clonotype: A read error may account for a junction end that differs from germline. The gene calls are TRBV7-9 and TRBJ1-1; perhaps TRBD1 as D (5 bases). The CDR3 runs to 14 residues. The germline V gene encodes CDR1 SEHNR and CDR2 FQNEAQ (reference sequence). The CDR3 coding sequence is TGTGCCAGCGGCTTAAATGGGGGGAGCACTGAAGCTTTCTTT. Amino acids: CASGLNGGSTEAFF. Supplemented by reference TRBV7-9 and TRBJ1-1, the full variable domain reads DTGVSQNPRHKITKRGQNVTFRCDPISEHNRLYWYRQTLGQGPEFLTYFQNEAQLEKSRLLSDRFSAERPKGSFSTLEIQRTEQGDSAMYLCASGLNGGSTEAFFGQGTRLTVV.

V usage is TRBV6-5 and J usage is TRBJ1-4; 11 bases map to TRBD1. This CDR3 region has 16 residues. With V trimmed by 2 bases and J by 7 bases, 6 bases remained unmatched. The V gene's germline CDR1 is MNHEY and CDR2 SVGAGI. Here the CDR3 reads CASSYEDRGQVEKLFF. Here the CDR3 DNA reads TGTGCCAGCAGTTACGAGGACAGGGGGCAGGTTGAAAAACTGTTTTTT.

The chain links TRBV6-4 to TRBJ2-7; D ambiguous. Germline values: CDR1 MRHNA, CDR2 SNTAGT. The length of the CDR3 is 13 residues. Trimming pared 6 bases from V and 2 bases from J, leaving 11 bases between. The CDR3 nucleotides are TGTGCCAGCAGGTCCGAAGTTCCCTACGAGCAGTACTTC. Translated, it gives CASRSEVPYEQYF.

This clonotype was counted many times. V usage is TRBV6-1 and J usage is TRBJ1-2; D uncertain. Germline values: CDR1 MNHNS, CDR2 SASEGT. The length of the CDR3 is 13 residues. V lost 6 bases to trimming and J lost 3 bases, with 11 bases between them. CDR3 in DNA: TGTGCCAGCAGACTGCAGAACCACTATGGCTACACCTTC. This sequence encodes CASRLQNHYGYTF.

The table lists this clonotype with many counts. The V gene is TRBV4-2, the J gene TRBJ2-5, with a possible D match to TRBD2 (6 bases). V lost 0 bases, J lost 6 bases, and 14 bases lay in between. The CDR3 has 15 amino acids. CDR1 is LGHNA and CDR2 is YNFKEQ in the germline V gene. CDR3 residues: CASSQDAGMGKTQYF. The CDR3, as DNA: TGTGCCAGCAGCCAAGACGCGGGAATGGGGAAGACCCAGTACTTC.

On this clonotype: With a much larger clone just one base away, this may be a read error. The chain links TRBV12-5 to TRBJ2-2, with D perhaps TRBD1 (6 bases). CDR1 is LGHNT, CDR2 FRNRAP, per germline. The CDR3 spans 14 residues. The CDR3 nucleotides read TGTGCTGGTGGTTCAGGGGACCTAACCGGGGAGCTGTTTTTT. Protein: CAGGSGDLTGELFF. The full variable domain, rest sourced from reference TRBV12-5 and TRBJ2-2, is DARVTQTPRHKVTEMGQEVTMRCQPILGHNTVFWYRQTMMQGLELLAYFRNRAPLDDSGMPKDRFSAEMPDATLATLKIQPSEPRDSAVYFCAGGSGDLTGELFFGEGSRLTVL.